These 25 T cell receptor beta chains were sequenced from one sample in a study of blood T cell repertoires in COVID-19. Some clones are missing from TCRdb's copy, which holds only in-frame ones; the method was immunoSEQ multiplex PCR. The sample has some 58,000 clones; about four fifths are singletons. The specimen was peripheral blood. The origin of the receptors is a human donor in a cohort sampled during active COVID-19.

The V gene is TRBV7-2, the J gene TRBJ2-5, with D possibly being TRBD1 (6 bases). CDR1 is SGHTA, CDR2 FQGNSA, per germline. V lost 2 bases to trimming and J lost 5 bases, with 9 bases between them. CDR3 size: 13 residues. CDR3 in amino acids: CASSLQGLETQYF. The CDR3 DNA is TGTGCCAGCAGCTTACAGGGGCTGGAGACCCAGTACTTC.

The chain combines TRBV18 with TRBJ2-7; 11 bases match TRBD2. CDR1 and CDR2 from the germline V gene are KGHSH and LQKENI. The junction had 8 bases not matched to a gene; V was cut back by 0 bases and J by 7 bases. The CDR3 runs to 16 residues. CDR3 in amino acids: CASSPPIAGGTGEQYF. The CDR3, as DNA: TGTGCCAGCTCACCACCGATAGCGGGGGGGACGGGTGAGCAGTACTTC.

The chain links TRBV7-6 to TRBJ1-5; possibly TRBD1 for D (6 bases). Germline CDR1 is SGHVS and CDR2 is FNYEAQ. Trimming pared 1 base from V and 4 bases from J, leaving 11 bases between. The CDR3 has 15 amino acids. The CDR3 reads CASSLEGGINQPQHF. In DNA form, the CDR3 reads TGTGCCAGCAGCTTAGAGGGGGGGATTAATCAGCCCCAGCATTTT.

This chain links TRBV27 with TRBJ2-7; D is perhaps TRBD2 (6 bases). Trimming took off 1 base at V and 1 base at J, with 8 bases between the two ends. CDR3 length: 14 amino acids. Germline CDR1 is MNHEY and CDR2 is SMNVEV (reference sequence). The DNA for the CDR3 is TGTGCCAGCAGTTTATTGCGGGGATCCTACGAGCAGTACTTC. Amino acids: CASSLLRGSYEQYF.

This clone was picked up many times. V is TRBV21-1 and J is TRBJ1-1; whether TRBD1, the table's D call, matches the DNA was not checked. TRBV21-1 is listed as a pseudogene. This CDR3 region has 15 residues. CDR3 residues: CASSKAFQGHTEAFF. In nucleotides, the CDR3 is TGTGCCAGCAGCAAAGCTTTCCAGGGCCACACTGAAGCTTTCTTT.

The V gene is TRBV5-8, the J gene TRBJ2-1; TRBD2 matches at 8 bases. This CDR3 contains 15 residues. Germline values: CDR1 SGHTS, CDR2 YDEGEE. V lost 4 bases to trimming and J lost 10 bases; unmatched junction nucleotides: 13. As DNA, the CDR3 is TGTGCCAGCAGCCCCCGGACTAGCTTTTGGGGCGAGCAGTTCTTC. Translated: CASSPRTSFWGEQFF.

The chain combines TRBV5-4 with TRBJ2-5; D is ambiguous. Germline CDR1 is SGHNT and CDR2 is YYREEE (reference sequence). CDR3 length: 14 residues. V was pared by 0 bases and J by 3 bases, with 9 bases between. CDR3 coding DNA: TGTGCCAGCAGCTTGGTGCAGGAAAAAGAGACCCAGTACTTC. Residues: CASSLVQEKETQYF.

The chain uses TRBV10-2 and TRBJ1-5; the D is unclear. Germline values: CDR1 WSHSY, CDR2 SAAADI. V was cut by 3 bases and J by 4 bases, with 7 bases left in between. The length of the CDR3 is 13 residues. CDR3: CASSDTGNQPQHF. As DNA, the CDR3 is TGCGCCAGCAGTGACACGGGTAATCAGCCCCAGCATTTT.

J is TRBJ1-6 and V is TRBV6-6; D call uncertain. The germline V gene has CDR1 MNHNY and CDR2 SVGAGI (reference sequence). Trimming took off 5 bases at V and 8 bases at J, with 10 bases between the two ends. The CDR3 has 13 residues. Written as DNA, the CDR3 is TGTGCCAGCAGTCCTCTTCGGGATTCACCCCTCCACTTT. It translates to CASSPLRDSPLHF.

The chain recombines TRBV2 with TRBJ2-7, with 9 bases identical to TRBD1. Germline V gives CDR1 SNHLY, CDR2 FYNNEI. Trimming cost V 4 bases and J 2 bases; bases outside gene matches: 3. The CDR3 totals 14 residues. CDR3: CASSGWTGAYEQYF. The CDR3 DNA is TGTGCCAGCAGTGGGTGGACAGGGGCCTACGAGCAGTACTTC.

The J gene is TRBJ2-1, the V gene TRBV3-1 (or the pseudogene TRBV3-2); D is perhaps TRBD2 (7 bases). The CDR3 sequence is 17 residues long. Germline CDR1 and CDR2: LGHDT and YNNKEL (reference sequence). Trimming shortened V by 4 bases and J by 7 bases, and 23 bases separated the two germline ends. Here the CDR3 DNA reads TGTGCCAGCAGCCCCTTAGCTCGGGGGGCAGTGGGGAATGAGCAGTTCTTC. It codes for CASSPLARGAVGNEQFF.

J is TRBJ2-7 and V is TRBV27; 7 bases are a match to TRBD1. The V segment lost 5 bases and the J segment 3 bases; nucleotides outside the gene matches: 7. This CDR3 is built from 14 residues. The germline CDR1 and CDR2 sequences are MNHEY and SMNVEV (reference sequence). The CDR3 here is CASSRATGYYEQYF. CDR3 nucleotides: TGTGCCAGCAGTCGGGCGACAGGGTACTACGAGCAGTACTTC.

The genes are TRBV7-2 and TRBJ2-3; D unresolved. The CDR3 totals 14 residues. Germline CDR1 and CDR2: SGHTA and FQGNSA. The V and J ends lost 5 bases and 0 bases respectively, with 9 bases between them. The CDR3 reads CASSPMTSTDTQYF. The CDR3 coding sequence is TGTGCCAGCAGCCCCATGACTAGCACAGATACGCAGTATTTT. Supplemented by reference TRBV7-2 and TRBJ2-3, the full variable domain reads GAGVSQSPSNKVTEKGKDVELRCDPISGHTALYWYRQSLGQGLEFLIYFQGNSAPDKSGLPSDRFSAERTGGSVSTLTIQRTQQEDSAVYLCASSPMTSTDTQYFGPGTRLTVL.

The V call is TRBV7-2, the J call TRBJ1-1; D unclear. Between the trimmed V and J ends, which lost 7 bases and 1 base, there was a span of 16 bases. Germline-derived CDR1 and CDR2 are SGHTA and FQGNSA. The CDR3 spans 15 residues. The CDR3 protein is CASTFSGSRNTEAFF. The DNA for the CDR3 is TGTGCCAGCACCTTCTCGGGGTCTCGGAACACTGAAGCTTTCTTT.

The chain joins TRBV6-5 to TRBJ1-4, with 7 bases matching TRBD1. This CDR3 contains 13 residues. The V and J ends lost 6 bases and 7 bases, in that order; junction bases with no gene match: 5. The germline CDR1 and CDR2 sequences are MNHEY and SVGAGI. In DNA, the CDR3 is TGTGCCAGCAGCATCGACAGGGTTGAAAAACTGTTTTTT. Protein: CASSIDRVEKLFF.

The rearrangement uses TRBV5-5 and TRBJ2-2; D is perhaps TRBD1 (5 bases). The CDR3 has 16 amino acids. Trimming pared 5 bases from V and 1 base from J, leaving 15 bases between. In germline, CDR1 is SGHKS, CDR2 YYEKEE (reference sequence). The CDR3 nucleotides read TGTGCCAGCAGTGAGCCATCGCAGGGGAACACCGGGGAGCTGTTTTTT. Translating it yields CASSEPSQGNTGELFF. Full variable domain (rest looked up from reference TRBV5-5 and TRBJ2-2): DAGVTQSPTHLIKTRGQQVTLRCSPISGHKSVSWYQQVLGQGPQFIFQYYEKEERGRGNFPDRFSARQFPNYSSELNVNALLLGDSALYLCASSEPSQGNTGELFFGEGSRLTVL.

The chain links TRBV11-3 to TRBJ2-1; a weak D match, TRBD2 (5 bases). The length of the CDR3 is 12 residues. CDR1 and CDR2 from the germline V gene are SGHNT and YENEEA. Between the trimmed V and J ends, which lost 5 bases and 7 bases, there was a span of 9 bases. This CDR3 reads CASSVEGNEQFF. The CDR3 region has the DNA TGTGCCAGCAGCGTCGAGGGAAATGAGCAGTTCTTC.

This chain uses TRBV4-3 with TRBJ1-4; 9 nucleotides match TRBD1. Germline V CDR1 and CDR2: LGHNA, YSLEER. The J segment lost 7 bases and the V segment lost 0 bases, leaving 3 bases of the junction unmatched. The CDR3 runs to 15 residues. The CDR3 region has the DNA TGCGCCAGCAGCCAAGAGGGGACAGGGACTGAAAAACTGTTTTTT. Its translation is CASSQEGTGTEKLFF.

CDR3 DNA sequence: TGTGCCAGCAGCTTGATGGCGGTCAACAATCAGCCCCAGCATTTT. Its translation is CASSLMAVNNQPQHF. The chain carries TRBV7-2 and TRBJ1-5, with D unclear. Germline values: CDR1 SGHTA, CDR2 FQGNSA. V lost 3 bases and J lost 3, with 12 bases in between. The CDR3 is 15 residues long.

On this clone: Being one base from a much bigger clone, this may be a read error. Other nucleotide sequences in the sample specify the same CDR3. The CDR3 loop reads CASSLGGAGEQYF. The CDR3, as DNA: TGTGCCAGCAGTTTGGGAGGGGCGGGCGAGCAGTACTTC. The chain links TRBV28 to TRBJ2-7; TRBD2 matches 7 bases. V lost 3 bases and J lost 6; bases outside the gene matches: 5. This CDR3 has 13 amino acids. The germline V gene has CDR1 MDHEN and CDR2 SYDVKM.

V usage is TRBV7-9 and J usage is TRBJ2-5; the match to TRBD2 covers 16 bases. The CDR3 has 17 amino acids. Germline V gene sequence: CDR1 SEHNR, CDR2 FQNEAQ (reference sequence). V dropped 2 bases and J dropped 11; count of bases not matched to a gene: 11. CDR3 nucleotide sequence: TGTGCCAGCAGCTTACCGGGACTAGCGGGGGGGCCTTCCTTACAGTACTTC. Amino acid sequence: CASSLPGLAGGPSLQYF.

The CDR3 here is CASSPRTDSGNTIYF. In DNA, the CDR3 is TGTGCCAGTAGTCCCCGGACAGACTCTGGAAACACCATATATTTT. The V and J genes are TRBV19 and TRBJ1-3, with D tentatively TRBD1 (6 bases). The CDR3 extends over 15 amino acids. Trimming left V 5 bases short and J 0 bases short, with 11 bases between. Germline V gene data show CDR1 as LNHDA and CDR2 as SQIVND (reference sequence). Variable domain in full (rest from reference TRBV19 and TRBJ1-3): DGGITQSPKYLFRKEGQNVTLSCEQNLNHDAMYWYRQDPGQGLRLIYYSQIVNDFQKGDIAEGYSVSREKKESFPLTVTSAQKNPTAFYLCASSPRTDSGNTIYFGEGSWLTVV.

This clone was seen a single time. DNA for the CDR3: TGTGCCAGCAGCGTAGCTGGGCCGGATAGTCCCGGGGAGCTGTTTTTT. This sequence encodes CASSVAGPDSPGELFF. J is TRBJ2-2 and V is TRBV9; D remains ambiguous. CDR3 length equals 16 residues. CDR1 is SGDLS, CDR2 YYNGEE, per germline. V was pared by 0 bases and J by 6 bases, with 15 bases between. The full variable domain, its missing parts supplied by reference TRBV9 and TRBJ2-2, is DSGVTQTPKHLITATGQRVTLRCSPRSGDLSVYWYQQSLDQGLQFLIQYYNGEERAKGNILERFSAQQFPDLHSELNLSSLELGDSALYFCASSVAGPDSPGELFFGEGSRLTVL.

This chain links TRBV4-1 with TRBJ1-5; 7 bases map to TRBD1. Germline CDR1 MGHRA, CDR2 YSYEKL. The CDR3 contains 15 residues. Trimming took 0 bases from V and 7 from J; bases not matched to a gene: 6. CDR3 coding DNA: TGCGCCAGCAGCCAAGAAGCAGGGGGGAGGCAGCCCCAGCATTTT. Translating gives CASSQEAGGRQPQHF.

The V gene is TRBV6-2 or TRBV6-3, the J gene TRBJ2-7; TRBD1 aligns across 8 bases. The ends lost 3 bases at V and 6 bases at J; junction bases unmatched: 7. The CDR3 is 14 residues long. Germline lookup yields CDR1 MNHEY and CDR2 SVGEGT. CDR3 in amino acids: CASSYGQGPSEQYF. The DNA for the CDR3 is TGTGCCAGCAGTTATGGACAGGGCCCCTCCGAGCAGTACTTC.